These T cell receptor beta chains were read from a single sample in a study of cytomegalovirus exposure and HLA in healthy donors. TCRdb keeps only in-frame clones here, not all; method: immunoSEQ multiplex PCR. Of around 190,000 clones in the sample, 79% are singletons; the top ten hold roughly 4.5%. The sample comprised PBMCs. Receptors originate from a woman younger than 45 in good health and CMV-seropositive. Both conserved end residues are part of each CDR3. D genes are given only for firm matches. Clone size is shown for a subset of rows, as once, few, many or a class of expanded clone.

CAITPGTSGTDTQYF,TGTGCCATCACCCCCGGGACTAGCGGCACAGATACGCAGTATTTT,TRBD2,15,TRBJ2-3,NA,TRBV10-3
CASSLYRNTEAFF,TGTGCCAGCAGCTTATACAGGAACACTGAAGCTTTCTTT,NA,13,TRBJ1-1,NA,TRBV7-2
CASQSPRGGSFNYGYTF,TGTGCCAGCCAATCCCCCCGGGGAGGATCCTTTAACTATGGCTACACCTTC,NA,17,TRBJ1-2,NA,TRBV7-2
CASSIDRNSYGDTGELFF,TGTGCCAGTAGTATAGATCGGAACAGCTACGGTGACACCGGGGAGCTGTTTTTT,NA,18,TRBJ2-2,NA,TRBV19
CASSVTGDSYNEQFF,TGTGCCAGCAGCGTGACGGGGGACTCTTACAATGAGCAGTTCTTC,NA,15,TRBJ2-1,once,TRBV9
CASSLAFGSGSAQYF,TGCGCCAGCAGCTTGGCCTTCGGTAGCGGGAGTGCGCAGTATTTT,TRBD2,15,TRBJ2-3,NA,TRBV5-1
CATSGQGRSSYEQYF,TGTGCCACGAGCGGACAGGGTCGAAGCTCCTACGAGCAGTACTTC,TRBD1,15,TRBJ2-7,NA,TRBV10-3
CASSGNREGELFF,TGCGCCAGCAGCGGCAACAGGGAAGGCGAGCTGTTTTTT,NA,13,TRBJ2-2,NA,TRBV5-1
CASSLAGQTQYF,TGTGCCAGCAGCTTAGCGGGACAGACGCAGTATTTT,TRBD1,12,TRBJ2-3,NA,TRBV7-8
CASSFSGSSNVLTF,TGTGCCAGCAGCTTTAGCGGGAGTTCCAACGTCCTGACTTTC,TRBD2,14,TRBJ2-6,NA,TRBV13
CASSARLAPDEQFF,TGTGCCAGCAGTGCCCGACTAGCTCCCGATGAGCAGTTCTTC,TRBD2,14,TRBJ2-1,NA,TRBV11-2
CASSFGTSGGYNEQFF,TGTGCCAGCAGCTTCGGTACTAGCGGGGGGTACAATGAGCAGTTCTTC,TRBD2,16,TRBJ2-1,NA,TRBV5-4
CASSGLAGSSYNEQFF,TGTGCCAGCAGTGGACTAGCGGGTAGCTCCTACAATGAGCAGTTCTTC,TRBD2,16,TRBJ2-1,NA,TRBV27
CASSRPSGGHAF,TGTGCCAGCAGCCGACCTAGTGGGGGACACGCTTTT,NA,12,TRBJ2-3,few,TRBV7-2
CASSWHYEQYF,TGTGCCAGCAGCTGGCACTACGAGCAGTACTTC,NA,11,TRBJ2-7,once,TRBV11-2
CASTGTSGRVRNEQFF,TGTGCCAGCACTGGGACTAGCGGGAGAGTTCGGAATGAGCAGTTCTTC,TRBD2,16,TRBJ2-1,NA,TRBV11-3
CASKDEWETQYF,TGTGCCAGCAAAGATGAGTGGGAGACCCAGTACTTC,NA,12,TRBJ2-5,NA,TRBV2